The 7 T cell receptor beta chains presented below share a single source sample, sequenced in a study of post-analysis software for immune sequencing data. Built from TCR beta cDNA, the libraries had unique molecular identifiers in them. MiXCR, applied by TCRdb to the PCR reads, yields one record per CDR3 protein. Of more than 500,000 distinct CDR3 sequences listed, 30% to 40% are singletons. Study observations and caveats: TRBV segments more frequent in patients than in controls numbered roughly 5 and included TRBV5-6, TRBV5-1 and TRBV20-1.

Their target antigens are unknown. Sequenced material: blood. The receptors here all came from a girl under 18 with multiple sclerosis.

This clonotype was seen only a few times. The chain uses TRBV6-6 and TRBJ1-5, with D uncertain. The CDR3 is made up of 14 amino acids. Germline values: CDR1 MNHNY, CDR2 SVGAGI (reference sequence). V was pared by 2 bases and J by 3 bases, with 8 bases between. CDR3 loop: CASSYEQFNQPQHF. CDR3 sequence (DNA): TGTGCCAGCAGTTACGAACAGTTCAATCAGCCCCAGCATTTT.

The rearrangement joins TRBV29-1 to TRBJ2-2; possibly TRBD2 for D (6 bases). CDR1 is SQVTM, CDR2 ANQGSEA, per germline. CDR3 length: 15 residues. The ends were cut back, 7 bases at V and 2 bases at J, with 17 bases in the middle. The CDR3 DNA follows: TGCAGCGCCCTGGGGGACTGGCCAAACACCGGGGAGCTGTTTTTT. Its translation is CSALGDWPNTGELFF.

The sample holds a few counts of this clonotype. The CDR3 sequence is CAISNGRYEQYF. In DNA, the CDR3 is TGTGCCATCAGCAACGGACGTTACGAGCAGTACTTC. The V gene is TRBV10-3, the J gene TRBJ2-5; no firm D call. Near its end, the DNA agrees better with TRBJ2-7, so the J call may be wrong. This CDR3 spans 12 amino acids. The germline V gene encodes CDR1 ENHRY and CDR2 SYGVKD.

In this sample, this clonotype turned up a few times. The chain is built from TRBV9 and TRBJ2-3; 9 nucleotides match TRBD2. The CDR3 is made up of 16 amino acids. Trimming cost V 2 bases and J 2 bases; bases outside gene matches: 6. Per germline, CDR1 SGDLS and CDR2 YYNGEE. The CDR3 loop is CASSVLAGGHTDTQYF. The CDR3 coding sequence is TGTGCCAGCAGCGTGCTGGCGGGGGGGCACACAGATACGCAGTATTTT.

The chain is built from TRBV4-1 and TRBJ2-3; TRBD2 aligns across 10 bases. CDR3 size: 17 residues. V lost 0 bases and J lost 6; bases outside the gene matches: 9. Germline V gene lookup returns CDR1 MGHRA and CDR2 YSYEKL. The CDR3 is CASSQDSSGGLIDTQYF. CDR3 DNA: TGCGCCAGCAGCCAAGACTCTAGCGGGGGTTTGATCGATACGCAGTATTTT.

This clonotype was counted only a few times. This chain uses TRBV3-1 with TRBJ2-5, with 10 bases fitting TRBD2. The CDR3 consists of 17 residues. Germline V gene data show CDR1 as LGHDT and CDR2 as YNNKEL (reference sequence). J was trimmed by 3 bases and V by 0 bases; bases with no gene match: 7. The CDR3 DNA sequence: TGTGCCAGCAGCCAAGATTTTCCCGGGACTAGCGAAGAGACCCAGTACTTC. Amino acids: CASSQDFPGTSEETQYF.

The rearrangement links TRBV20-1 to TRBJ2-7, with 8 bases identical to TRBD1. V dropped 3 bases and J dropped 4; count of bases not matched to a gene: 5. Germline CDR1 is DFQATT and CDR2 is SNEGSKA (reference sequence). The CDR3 spans 13 residues. CDR3 amino acids: CSARIGQGYEQYF. CDR3 bases: TGCAGTGCTAGGATCGGACAGGGTTACGAGCAGTACTTC.